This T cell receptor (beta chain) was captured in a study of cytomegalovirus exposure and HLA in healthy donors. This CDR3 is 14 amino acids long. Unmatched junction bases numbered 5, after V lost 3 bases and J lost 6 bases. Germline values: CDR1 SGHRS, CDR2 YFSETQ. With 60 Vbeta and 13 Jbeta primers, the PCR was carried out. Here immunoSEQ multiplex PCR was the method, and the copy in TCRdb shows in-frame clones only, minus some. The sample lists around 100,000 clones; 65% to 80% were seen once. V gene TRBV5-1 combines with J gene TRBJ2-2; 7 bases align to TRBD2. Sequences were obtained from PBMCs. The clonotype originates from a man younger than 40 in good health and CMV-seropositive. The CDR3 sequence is CASSWGGKAGELFF. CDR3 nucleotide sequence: TGCGCCAGCAGCTGGGGGGGGAAGGCCGGGGAGCTGTTTTTT.